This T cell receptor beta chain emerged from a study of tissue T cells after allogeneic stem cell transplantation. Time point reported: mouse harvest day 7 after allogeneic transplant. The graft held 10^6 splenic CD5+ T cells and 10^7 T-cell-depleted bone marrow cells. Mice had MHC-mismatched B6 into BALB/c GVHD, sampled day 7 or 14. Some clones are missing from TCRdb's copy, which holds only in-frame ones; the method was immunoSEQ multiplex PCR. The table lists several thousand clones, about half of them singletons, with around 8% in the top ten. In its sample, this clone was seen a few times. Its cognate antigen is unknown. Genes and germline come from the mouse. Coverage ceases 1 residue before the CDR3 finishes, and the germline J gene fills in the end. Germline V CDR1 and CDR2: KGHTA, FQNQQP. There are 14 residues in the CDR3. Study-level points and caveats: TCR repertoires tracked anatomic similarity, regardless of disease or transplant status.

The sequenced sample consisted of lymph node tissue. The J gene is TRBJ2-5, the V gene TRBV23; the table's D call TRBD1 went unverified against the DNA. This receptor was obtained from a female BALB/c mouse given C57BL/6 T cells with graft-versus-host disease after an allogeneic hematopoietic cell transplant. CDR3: CSSSRDIFQDTQYF. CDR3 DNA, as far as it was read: TGCTCCAGCAGCAGGGACATCTTCCAAGACACCCAGTAC.